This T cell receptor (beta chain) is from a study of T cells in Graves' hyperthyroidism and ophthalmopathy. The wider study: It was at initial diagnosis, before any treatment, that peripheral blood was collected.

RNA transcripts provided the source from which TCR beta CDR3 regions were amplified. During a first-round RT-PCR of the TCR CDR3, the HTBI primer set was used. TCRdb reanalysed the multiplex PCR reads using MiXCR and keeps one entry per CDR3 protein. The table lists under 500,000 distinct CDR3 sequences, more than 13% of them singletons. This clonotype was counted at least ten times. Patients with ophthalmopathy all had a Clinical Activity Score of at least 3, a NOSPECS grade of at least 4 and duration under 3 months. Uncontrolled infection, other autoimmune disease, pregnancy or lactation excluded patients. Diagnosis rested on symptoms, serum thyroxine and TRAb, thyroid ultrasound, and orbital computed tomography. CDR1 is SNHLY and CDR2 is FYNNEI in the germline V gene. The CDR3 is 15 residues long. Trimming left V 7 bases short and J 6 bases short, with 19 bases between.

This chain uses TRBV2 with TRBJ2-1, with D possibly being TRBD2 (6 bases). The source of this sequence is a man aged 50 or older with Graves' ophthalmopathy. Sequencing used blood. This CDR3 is CASILPGLTGNEQFF. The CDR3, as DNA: TGTGCCAGCATTCTACCGGGACTCACCGGCAATGAGCAGTTCTTC.